Presented here are 27 T cell receptor beta chains from one specimen sequenced in a study of shared clonotypes between healthy human individuals. This table comes from immunoSEQ multiplex PCR, and its TCRdb copy is limited to in-frame clones, with some not included. The sample lists millions of clones, 95% occurring once. Material for sequencing was naive CD4+ T cells sorted from blood. Subset here: CD45RA+ positively selected. These receptors all come from a man between 18 and 29 years old in good health.

The CDR3 protein is CASSKGVDTQYF. The CDR3 DNA is TGTGCCAGCAGCAAGGGAGTAGATACGCAGTATTTT. This chain uses TRBV11-2 with TRBJ2-3; a possible D gene is TRBD2 (5 bases). V was shortened by 5 bases and J by 5 bases, with 8 bases between the two germline ends. Germline V gene lookup returns CDR1 SGHAT and CDR2 FQNNGV. The CDR3 consists of 12 residues.

This chain connects TRBV5-8 to TRBJ2-5; D is ambiguous. This CDR3 spans 13 amino acids. Deletions cut 0 bases from V and 7 bases from J, with 10 bases between. Germline V CDR1 and CDR2: SGHTS, YDEGEE. In DNA form, the CDR3 reads TGTGCCAGCAGCTTGGACTACCCGGGGACCCAGTACTTC. Encoded protein: CASSLDYPGTQYF.

This clone was seen just once. This sequence joins TRBV28 and TRBJ1-2, with D uncertain. The CDR3 contains 12 residues. Deletions cut 5 bases from V and 2 bases from J, with 6 bases between. Germline V gene data show CDR1 as MDHEN and CDR2 as SYDVKM. The CDR3 loop reads CASSTLNYGYTF. CDR3 in DNA: TGTGCCAGCAGTACTTTAAACTATGGCTACACCTTC.

Only one count was recorded for this clone. The V gene is TRBV10-2, the J gene TRBJ1-4; D uncertain. Germline CDR1 reads WSHSY; CDR2 reads SAAADI. With 3 bases removed from V and 7 bases from J, the gap between germline ends came to 12 bases. The CDR3 is 14 residues long. The CDR3 region is CASSEIGSSEKLFF. The CDR3 DNA reads as TGCGCCAGCAGTGAAATCGGGTCTAGTGAAAAACTGTTTTTT.

The V gene is TRBV9, the J gene TRBJ2-4; TRBD2 agrees at 11 bases. The V gene end was trimmed by 3 bases and the J gene end by 5 bases; junction bases not matched to a gene: 4. Germline V CDR1 and CDR2: SGDLS, YYNGEE. The CDR3 is made up of 15 amino acids. The CDR3 DNA is TGTGCCAGCAGCGCCCCGGGACTAGCGGAAAACATTCAGTACTTC. It yields the protein CASSAPGLAENIQYF.

V is TRBV12-5 and J is TRBJ2-7, with D maybe TRBD1 (5 bases). V was clipped by 4 bases and J by 4 bases, with 11 bases between them. CDR1 and CDR2 from the germline V gene are LGHNT and FRNRAP. There are 13 residues in the CDR3. The CDR3 DNA is TGTGCTAGTGGTTCCAGGGTGTGGTACGAGCAGTACTTC. Translation gives CASGSRVWYEQYF.

This chain links TRBV5-1 with TRBJ1-4, with D maybe TRBD1 (6 bases). CDR3 length: 16 amino acids. V gave up 0 bases and J gave up 1 base, with 10 bases separating them. The germline V gene encodes CDR1 SGHRS and CDR2 YFSETQ. The chain's CDR3 is CASSLATRGTNEKLFF. Here the CDR3 DNA reads TGCGCCAGCAGCTTGGCAACCAGGGGAACTAATGAAAAACTGTTTTTT.

The chain has TRBV5-1 and TRBJ2-1, with 7 bases lining up with TRBD1. V lost 4 bases and J lost 1; bases outside the gene matches: 11. Germline-derived CDR1 and CDR2 are SGHRS and YFSETQ. This CDR3 has 17 residues. CDR3 protein: CASSIRQGTGSYNEQFF. CDR3 nucleotides: TGCGCCAGCAGCATAAGACAGGGAACAGGATCCTACAATGAGCAGTTCTTC.

This rearrangement joins TRBV30 to TRBJ2-6; D unresolved. The CDR3 length is 17 residues. Germline lookup yields CDR1 GTSNPN and CDR2 SVGIG (reference sequence). The V end was cut by 1 base, the J end by 0 bases, with 13 bases between. The CDR3 sequence: CAWSGQVVSSGANVLTF. The CDR3 DNA sequence: TGTGCCTGGAGTGGCCAGGTGGTAAGCTCTGGGGCCAACGTCCTGACTTTC.

This chain links TRBV7-2 with TRBJ2-1; 11 bases fit TRBD1. V lost 4 bases and J lost 7; bases outside the gene matches: 9. CDR3 length: 16 amino acids. Germline V gene data show CDR1 as SGHTA and CDR2 as FQGNSA. This chain's CDR3 is CASSSSGQGVINEQFF. DNA of the CDR3: TGTGCCAGCAGCTCCTCGGGACAGGGGGTTATTAATGAGCAGTTCTTC.

The V and J genes are TRBV2 and TRBJ2-7, with D possibly matching TRBD2 (7 bases). Germline V gives CDR1 SNHLY, CDR2 FYNNEI. There are 15 residues in the CDR3. V dropped 10 bases and J dropped 2 bases, with 21 bases sitting between them. The CDR3 protein is CATAAGRGLTYEQYF. DNA for the CDR3: TGTGCCACAGCAGCAGGCAGGGGACTAACCTACGAGCAGTACTTC.

This clone was seen a single time. The rearrangement links TRBV28 to TRBJ2-1; TRBD1 might be the D (6 bases). The CDR3 contains 13 residues. Trimming left V 9 bases short and J 2 bases short, with 11 bases between. Germline CDR1 and CDR2: MDHEN and SYDVKM. In DNA, the CDR3 is TGTGCCAGTTACAGGGCTCCCTACAATGAGCAGTTCTTC. Translated: CASYRAPYNEQFF. The full variable domain, its missing parts supplied by reference TRBV28 and TRBJ2-1, is DVKVTQSSRYLVKRTGEKVFLECVQDMDHENMFWYRQDPGLGLRLIYFSYDVKMKEKGDIPEGYSVSREKKERFSLILESASTNQTSMYLCASYRAPYNEQFFGPGTRLTVL.

V gene TRBV5-1 combines with J gene TRBJ2-7, with D possibly matching TRBD2 (5 bases). Germline V gene lookup returns CDR1 SGHRS and CDR2 YFSETQ. V was cut by 0 bases and J by 6 bases, with 10 bases left in between. The CDR3 extends over 13 amino acids. This CDR3 is CASSLGRDFEQYF. Written as DNA, the CDR3 is TGCGCCAGCAGCTTGGGACGGGATTTCGAGCAGTACTTC.

The CDR3 nucleotides read TGTGCCAGCTCACCACTGGAGACTCCCAATGGCTACACCTTC. This codes for CASSPLETPNGYTF. The chain carries TRBV18 and TRBJ1-2; D unclear. The CDR3 is 14 residues long. Germline values: CDR1 KGHSH, CDR2 LQKENI. V was pared by 1 base and J by 6 bases, with 12 bases between.

The chain is built from TRBV11-3 and TRBJ2-1; 9 nucleotides line up with TRBD2. The ends lost 5 bases at V and 0 bases at J; junction bases unmatched: 5. Per germline, CDR1 SGHNT and CDR2 YENEEA. This CDR3 region has 16 residues. The CDR3: CASSDNSGSSYNEQFF. The CDR3 nucleotides are TGTGCCAGCAGCGATAATAGCGGGAGCTCCTACAATGAGCAGTTCTTC. Filled out from reference TRBV11-3 and TRBJ2-1, the complete variable domain reads EAGVVQSPRYKIIEKKQPVAFWCNPISGHNTLYWYLQNLGQGPELLIRYENEEAVDDSQLPKDRFSAERLKGVDSTLKIQPAELGDSAVYLCASSDNSGSSYNEQFFGPGTRLTVL.

The chain recombines TRBV6-1 with TRBJ1-5; 10 nucleotides agree with TRBD1. CDR1 and CDR2 (germline): MNHNS, SASEGT. CDR3 length equals 18 residues. V lost 4 bases, J lost 1 base, and 10 bases stayed unmatched. CDR3 sequence (DNA): TGTGCCAGCAGTGTACTAGTGGGACAGGGGCTGAGCAATCAGCCCCAGCATTTT. Its protein product is CASSVLVGQGLSNQPQHF.

The chain uses TRBV10-3 and TRBJ2-2, with 9 bases that match TRBD2. V gave up 6 bases and J gave up 5 bases; unmatched junction bases: 7. The germline V gene has CDR1 ENHRY and CDR2 SYGVKD. The CDR3 is 15 residues long. The CDR3 sequence: CAISVAGEGTGELFF. Here the CDR3 DNA reads TGTGCCATCAGCGTAGCGGGAGAGGGGACCGGGGAGCTGTTTTTT.

The CDR3 nucleotides are TGTGCCAGCAGCCCTGGCCGGGGGAGGGATGAAAAACTGTTTTTT. Translation gives CASSPGRGRDEKLFF. The chain recombines TRBV5-4 with TRBJ1-4, with a possible D match to TRBD1 (5 bases). V lost 4 bases, J lost 6 bases, and 16 bases lay in between. The CDR3 totals 15 residues. The germline CDR1 and CDR2 sequences are SGHNT and YYREEE (reference sequence).

The chain is built from TRBV18 and TRBJ1-2; D is unresolved. The CDR3 totals 15 residues. V was cut by 0 bases and J by 9 bases, with 17 bases left in between. CDR1 is KGHSH, CDR2 LQKENI, per germline. CDR3 loop: CASSPPRTTAASYTF. The CDR3 coding sequence is TGTGCCAGCTCACCACCGAGGACGACCGCCGCAAGCTACACCTTC.

The rearrangement links TRBV10-3 to TRBJ2-5, with 10 bases matching TRBD2. Per germline, CDR1 ENHRY and CDR2 SYGVKD. After removal of 8 bases from V and 2 bases from J, the junction contained 5 bases not matched to a gene. The CDR3 contains 14 residues. The CDR3 DNA reads as TGTGCCATCTATAGCGGGGGGCTACAAGAGACCCAGTACTTC. This codes for CAIYSGGLQETQYF.

CDR3 sequence: CASSYLAGEADTQYF. CDR3 DNA sequence: TGTGCCAGCAGTTACCTAGCGGGGGAGGCAGATACGCAGTATTTT. The rearrangement joins TRBV6-5 to TRBJ2-3, with 10 bases lining up with TRBD2. Germline V CDR1 and CDR2: MNHEY, SVGAGI. CDR3 size: 15 residues. V lost 2 bases and J lost 4; bases outside the gene matches: 3.

This sequence joins TRBV13 and TRBJ2-2; D not resolved. The CDR3 is made up of 14 amino acids. Trimming took 2 bases from V and 5 from J, leaving 9 bases between them. The germline V gene encodes CDR1 PRHDT and CDR2 FYEKMQ (reference sequence). The CDR3 protein is CASSLQGVTGELFF. In nucleotides, the CDR3 is TGTGCCAGCAGCTTACAAGGAGTGACCGGGGAGCTGTTTTTT.

V is TRBV28 and J is TRBJ1-1, with D unclear. Trimming took off 3 bases at V and 1 base at J, with 3 bases between the two ends. CDR1 and CDR2 from the germline V gene are MDHEN and SYDVKM. The CDR3 spans 12 residues. CDR3 coding DNA: TGTGCCAGCAGTTTTTGGAACACTGAAGCTTTCTTT. Translated: CASSFWNTEAFF.

To note about this clone: Other DNA sequences in the sample encode the same CDR3. The chain employs TRBV5-1 and TRBJ2-3; possibly TRBD1 for D (6 bases). Germline CDR1 and CDR2: SGHRS and YFSETQ. V dropped 3 bases and J dropped 4 bases, with 9 bases sitting between them. CDR3 length equals 13 residues. The chain's CDR3 is CASSSTGPDTQYF. CDR3 bases: TGCGCCAGCAGCTCAACAGGGCCAGATACGCAGTATTTT.

The chain is built from TRBV5-4 and TRBJ2-3; no clear D gene. Germline V lookup: CDR1 SGHNT, CDR2 YYREEE (reference sequence). V was pared by 0 bases and J by 4 bases, with 6 bases between. The CDR3 covers 13 residues. CDR3 sequence (DNA): TGTGCCAGCAGCTTGGATGGACCAGATACGCAGTATTTT. Amino acid sequence: CASSLDGPDTQYF. Drawing the rest from reference TRBV5-4 and TRBJ2-3, the complete variable domain is ETGVTQSPTHLIKTRGQQVTLRCSSQSGHNTVSWYQQALGQGPQFIFQYYREEENGRGNFPPRFSGLQFPNYSSELNVNALELDDSALYLCASSLDGPDTQYFGPGTRLTVL.

This chain links TRBV4-1 with TRBJ2-7; maybe TRBD1 (5 bases). The CDR3 spans 15 residues. CDR1 is MGHRA, CDR2 YSYEKL, per germline. V was clipped by 0 bases and J by 3 bases, with 12 bases between them. CDR3 in amino acids: CASSQEGVENYEQYF. The CDR3 DNA is TGCGCCAGCAGCCAAGAAGGGGTGGAAAACTACGAGCAGTACTTC.

Notes on this clone: Distinct nucleotide sequences in the sample also encode this CDR3. The genes are TRBV18 and TRBJ1-3; the D is unclear. The CDR3 has 14 amino acids. V dropped 6 bases and J dropped 0 bases, with 9 bases sitting between them. Germline lookup yields CDR1 KGHSH and CDR2 LQKENI. The CDR3 loop is CASSPDTSGNTIYF. CDR3 sequence (DNA): TGTGCCAGCTCCCCAGATACCTCTGGAAACACCATATATTTT.